This T cell receptor beta chain originates from a study of blood T cell repertoires in COVID-19. Using immunoSEQ multiplex PCR, the repertoire was profiled, and TCRdb retains in-frame clones only, with some absent. This repertoire shows some 530,000 clones, about 85% found once; its top ten account for approximately 8.3%. Which cohort a participant joined came from the clinical history participants gave. Each recovered donor of Cohort 3 presented with two negative PCRs, clearance, or symptom resolution. This clone appeared a few times. The source material was PBMCs or T cells enriched from blood (not recorded which). This TCR was recovered from a woman in her sixties or seventies who had recovered from COVID-19.

DNA of the CDR3: TGCGCCAGCAGCCCATGGACAGGGGAAACTGAAGCTTTCTTT. This codes for CASSPWTGETEAFF. V usage is TRBV5-1 and J usage is TRBJ1-1; 9 bases line up with TRBD1. This CDR3 spans 14 amino acids. Unmatched junction bases numbered 6, after V lost 4 bases and J lost 5 bases. The germline gives CDR1 SGHRS, CDR2 YFSETQ.